A selection of T cell receptor beta chains follows, all from one sample in a study of CD4+ T cells in melanoma. The table came from immunoSEQ multiplex PCR; TCRdb's copy has only in-frame clones and leaves some out. The sample includes over 9,000 clones, roughly three fifths of them seen just once. The sample taken for sequencing was cells from a culture (not recorded whether cultured in vitro). The receptors here all came from a human donor with melanoma. CDR3s include the opening cysteine and the closing phenylalanine or tryptophan. A D gene is named only where the DNA matches it firmly. Clone size is not always given. Where it is, it says once, few, many or a class for expanded clones.

j_gene: TRBJ2-7; d_gene: -; abundance: -; v_gene: TRBV6-5; CDR3aa: CASSPDRTRYEQYF; CDR3nt: TGTGCCAGCAGTCCCGACAGGACGAGATACGAGCAGTACTTC
j_gene: TRBJ2-7; d_gene: -; abundance: few; v_gene: TRBV11-1; CDR3aa: CASSFYLSGEQYF; CDR3nt: TGTGCCAGCAGCTTTTACCTATCCGGCGAGCAGTACTTC
j_gene: TRBJ1-2; d_gene: TRBD1; abundance: -; v_gene: TRBV6-1; CDR3aa: CASSPRAGGYGYTF; CDR3nt: TGTGCCAGCAGTCCCCGGGCAGGGGGATATGGCTACACCTTC
j_gene: TRBJ2-7; d_gene: -; abundance: -; v_gene: TRBV20-1; CDR3aa: CSASLRDEQYF; CDR3nt: TGCAGTGCTTCCCTCCGGGACGAGCAGTACTTC
j_gene: TRBJ2-1; d_gene: TRBD2; abundance: -; v_gene: TRBV7-8; CDR3aa: CASSPRLAGRDEQFF; CDR3nt: TGTGCCAGCAGCCCTAGACTAGCGGGGAGGGATGAGCAGTTCTTC
j_gene: TRBJ2-7; d_gene: -; abundance: few; v_gene: TRBV6-5; CDR3aa: CARLVGYYEQYF; CDR3nt: TGTGCCAGGCTGGTAGGGTACTACGAGCAGTACTTC
j_gene: TRBJ2-1; d_gene: TRBD2; abundance: -; v_gene: TRBV7-9; CDR3aa: CAGKTSGGGDEQFF; CDR3nt: TGTGCCGGAAAGACTAGCGGGGGTGGAGATGAGCAGTTCTTC
j_gene: TRBJ1-1; d_gene: -; abundance: -; v_gene: TRBV6-1; CDR3aa: CASRTQGFITEAFF; CDR3nt: TGTGCCAGCAGAACACAGGGTTTCATCACTGAAGCTTTCTTT
j_gene: TRBJ1-2; d_gene: -; abundance: few; v_gene: TRBV5-1; CDR3aa: CASSLGDDYGYTF; CDR3nt: TGCGCCAGCAGCTTGGGGGACGACTATGGCTACACCTTC
j_gene: TRBJ2-1; d_gene: TRBD2; abundance: -; v_gene: TRBV14; CDR3aa: CASSSPSGGDNEQFF; CDR3nt: TGTGCCAGCAGCTCCCCTAGCGGGGGGGACAATGAGCAGTTCTTC
j_gene: TRBJ1-1; d_gene: -; abundance: few; v_gene: TRBV2; CDR3aa: CARHVVMNTEAFF; CDR3nt: TGTGCCAGACATGTAGTAATGAACACTGAAGCTTTCTTT
j_gene: TRBJ2-7; d_gene: TRBD1; abundance: -; v_gene: TRBV7-9; CDR3aa: CASSRGDRVYEQYF; CDR3nt: TGTGCCAGCAGCAGAGGGGACAGGGTATACGAGCAGTACTTC
j_gene: TRBJ1-2; d_gene: TRBD1; abundance: -; v_gene: TRBV19; CDR3aa: CASSERQGGAYGYTF; CDR3nt: TGTGCCAGTAGTGAAAGACAGGGAGGGGCTTATGGCTACACCTTC
j_gene: TRBJ2-1; d_gene: TRBD2; abundance: -; v_gene: TRBV27; CDR3aa: CASSLSPSSSGGFRQFF; CDR3nt: TGTGCCAGCAGTTTATCCCCGAGTTCTAGCGGGGGGTTCAGGCAGTTCTTC
j_gene: TRBJ2-5; d_gene: -; abundance: -; v_gene: TRBV5-1; CDR3aa: CASSLAWGTNQETQYF; CDR3nt: TGCGCCAGCAGCTTGGCCTGGGGGACAAATCAAGAGACCCAGTACTTC
j_gene: TRBJ2-1; d_gene: TRBD2; abundance: -; v_gene: TRBV29-1; CDR3aa: CSAPGVAGVGEQFF; CDR3nt: TGCAGCGCCCCCGGGGTAGCGGGGGTCGGTGAGCAGTTCTTC